This T cell receptor beta chain was captured in a study of Ad26.COV2.S vaccination and SARS-CoV-2 variants. Overall study: The COV1001 Ad26.COV2.S trial arm included the donor.

Trimming took off 5 bases at V and 1 base at J, with 5 bases between the two ends. This CDR3 spans 12 amino acids. CDR1 LNHDA and CDR2 SQIVND come from the germline V gene (reference sequence). On this clone: This sample also contains other DNA sequences that code for the same CDR3.

Treatment reported: 15 to 20 received Ad26.COV2.S at low or high dose, single or two shots; roughly five received placebo; per-sample allocation not given. Sample collection was performed on day 63 after the first vaccine or placebo injection. Method: immunoSEQ multiplex PCR; TCRdb's copy keeps in-frame clones and lacks some. The table has about 400,000 clones, 83% seen once; the top ten hold about 7.4%. Material: peripheral blood, obtained in a trial of Ad26.COV2.S vaccine versus placebo. This TCR came from a person between 18 and 65 years old who received the Ad26.COV2.S COVID-19 vaccine or a placebo. The rearrangement links TRBV19 to TRBJ1-1, with unresolved D. Here the CDR3 DNA reads TGTGCCAGTAGTTTCCCGAACACTGAAGCTTTCTTT. Translation: CASSFPNTEAFF.